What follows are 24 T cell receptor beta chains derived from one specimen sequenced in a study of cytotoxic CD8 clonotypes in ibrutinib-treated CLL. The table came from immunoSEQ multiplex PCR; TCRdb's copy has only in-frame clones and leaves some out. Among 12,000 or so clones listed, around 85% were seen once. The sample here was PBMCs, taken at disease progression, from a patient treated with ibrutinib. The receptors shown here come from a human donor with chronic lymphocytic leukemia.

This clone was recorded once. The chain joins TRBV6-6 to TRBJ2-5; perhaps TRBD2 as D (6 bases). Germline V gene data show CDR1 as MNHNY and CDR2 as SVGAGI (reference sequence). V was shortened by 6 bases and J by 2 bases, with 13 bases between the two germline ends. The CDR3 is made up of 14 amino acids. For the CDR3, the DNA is TGTGCCAGCAGCCGCGGAGGGGTTCAAGAGACCCAGTACTTC. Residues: CASSRGGVQETQYF.

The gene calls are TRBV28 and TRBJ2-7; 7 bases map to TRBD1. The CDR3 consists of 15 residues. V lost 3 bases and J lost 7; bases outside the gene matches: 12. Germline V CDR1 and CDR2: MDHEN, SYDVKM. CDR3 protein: CASSFERGLMEEQYF. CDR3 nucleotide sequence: TGTGCCAGCAGTTTCGAGAGGGGGCTTATGGAGGAGCAGTACTTC.

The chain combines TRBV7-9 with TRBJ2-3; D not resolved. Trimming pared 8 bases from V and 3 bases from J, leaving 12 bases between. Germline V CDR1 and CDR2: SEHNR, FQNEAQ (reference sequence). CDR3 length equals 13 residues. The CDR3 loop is CASGPLGTDTQYF. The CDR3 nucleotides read TGTGCCAGCGGTCCCCTCGGTACAGATACGCAGTATTTT.

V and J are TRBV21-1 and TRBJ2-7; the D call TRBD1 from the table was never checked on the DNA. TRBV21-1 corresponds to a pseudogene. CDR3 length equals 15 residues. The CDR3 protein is CASSKDPGRVGEQYF. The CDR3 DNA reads TGTGCCAGCAGCAAAGACCCCGGCAGGGTAGGCGAGCAGTACTTC.

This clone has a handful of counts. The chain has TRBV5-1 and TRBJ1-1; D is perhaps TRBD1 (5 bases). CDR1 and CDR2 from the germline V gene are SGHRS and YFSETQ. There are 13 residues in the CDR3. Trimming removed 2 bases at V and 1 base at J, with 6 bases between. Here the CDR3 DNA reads TGCGCCAGCAGCTTAACAGGGAACACTGAAGCTTTCTTT. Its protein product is CASSLTGNTEAFF.

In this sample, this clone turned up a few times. CDR3 loop: CSVEEFNEQFF. CDR3 DNA: TGCAGCGTTGAAGAGTTCAATGAGCAGTTCTTC. This chain connects TRBV29-1 to TRBJ2-1; D gene unclear. Looked up from germline, CDR1 is SQVTM and CDR2 is ANQGSEA. Trimming left V 0 bases short and J 6 bases short, with 3 bases between. The CDR3 loop spans 11 amino acids.

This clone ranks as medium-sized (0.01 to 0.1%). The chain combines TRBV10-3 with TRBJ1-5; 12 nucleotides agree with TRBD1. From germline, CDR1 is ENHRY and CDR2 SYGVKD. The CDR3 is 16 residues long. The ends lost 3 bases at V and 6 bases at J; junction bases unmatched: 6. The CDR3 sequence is CAISESGTGGVQPQHF. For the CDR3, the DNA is TGTGCCATCAGTGAATCCGGGACAGGGGGCGTTCAGCCCCAGCATTTT.

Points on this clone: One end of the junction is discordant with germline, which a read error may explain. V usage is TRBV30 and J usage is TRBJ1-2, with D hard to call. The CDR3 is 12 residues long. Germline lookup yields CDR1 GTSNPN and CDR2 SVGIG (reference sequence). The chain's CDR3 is CAWSGAEGPVAF. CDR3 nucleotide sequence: TGTGCCTGGAGCGGTGCGGAAGGGCCTGTGGCCTTC.

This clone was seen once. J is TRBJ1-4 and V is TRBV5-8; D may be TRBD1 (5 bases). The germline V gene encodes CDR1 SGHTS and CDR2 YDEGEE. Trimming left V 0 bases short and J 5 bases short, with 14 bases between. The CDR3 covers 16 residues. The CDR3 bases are TGTGCCAGCAGCTTGGGACTGGGGCGCAGGAATGAAAAACTGTTTTTT. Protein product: CASSLGLGRRNEKLFF. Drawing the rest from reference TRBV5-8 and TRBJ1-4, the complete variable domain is EAGVTQSPTHLIKTRGQQATLRCSPISGHTSVYWYQQALGLGLQFLLWYDEGEERNRGNFPPRFSGRQFPNYSSELNVNALELEDSALYLCASSLGLGRRNEKLFFGSGTQLSVL.

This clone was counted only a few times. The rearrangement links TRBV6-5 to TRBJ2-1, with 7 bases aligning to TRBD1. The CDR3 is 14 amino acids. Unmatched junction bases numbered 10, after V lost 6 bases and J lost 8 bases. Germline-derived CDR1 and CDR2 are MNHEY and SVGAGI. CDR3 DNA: TGTGCCAGCAGCCGCACCGACAGGGCCCATGAGCAGTTCTTC. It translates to CASSRTDRAHEQFF.

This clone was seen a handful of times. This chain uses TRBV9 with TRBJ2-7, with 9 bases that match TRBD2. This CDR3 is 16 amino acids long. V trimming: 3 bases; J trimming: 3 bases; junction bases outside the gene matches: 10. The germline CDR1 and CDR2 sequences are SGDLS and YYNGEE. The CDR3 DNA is TGTGCCAGCAGCGCCCTTAGCGGGGGTGGAATCTACGAGCAGTACTTC. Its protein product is CASSALSGGGIYEQYF. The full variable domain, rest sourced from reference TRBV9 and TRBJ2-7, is DSGVTQTPKHLITATGQRVTLRCSPRSGDLSVYWYQQSLDQGLQFLIQYYNGEERAKGNILERFSAQQFPDLHSELNLSSLELGDSALYFCASSALSGGGIYEQYFGPGTRLTVT.

The CDR3 DNA is TGTGCCAGCAGTGAAACGGCGAGTTCAACGCAGTATTTT. It yields the protein CASSETASSTQYF. The rearrangement uses TRBV6-1 and TRBJ2-3, with no clear D. The germline CDR1 and CDR2 sequences are MNHNS and SASEGT. The CDR3 is 13 amino acids. The V and J ends lost 2 bases and 9 bases respectively, with 12 bases between them.

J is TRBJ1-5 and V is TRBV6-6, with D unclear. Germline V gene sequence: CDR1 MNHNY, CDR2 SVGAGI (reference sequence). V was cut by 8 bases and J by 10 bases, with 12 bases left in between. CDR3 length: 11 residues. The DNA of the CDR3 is TGTGCCAGCGGAGAAGTGTCACCCCAGCATTTT. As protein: CASGEVSPQHF.

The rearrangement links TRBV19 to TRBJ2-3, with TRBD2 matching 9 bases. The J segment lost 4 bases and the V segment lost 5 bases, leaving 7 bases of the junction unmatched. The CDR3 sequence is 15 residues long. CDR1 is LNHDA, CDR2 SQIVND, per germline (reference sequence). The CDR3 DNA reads TGTGCCAGTAGTTCGGCTAGCGGGACGGCAGATACGCAGTATTTT. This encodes CASSSASGTADTQYF.

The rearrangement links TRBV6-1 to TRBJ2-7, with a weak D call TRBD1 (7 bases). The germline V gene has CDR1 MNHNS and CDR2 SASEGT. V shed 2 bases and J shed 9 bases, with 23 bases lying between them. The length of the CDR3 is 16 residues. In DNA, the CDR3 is TGTGCCAGCAGTGAATGGAGGGACAGCCATATGTCTGGGCAGTACTTC. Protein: CASSEWRDSHMSGQYF.

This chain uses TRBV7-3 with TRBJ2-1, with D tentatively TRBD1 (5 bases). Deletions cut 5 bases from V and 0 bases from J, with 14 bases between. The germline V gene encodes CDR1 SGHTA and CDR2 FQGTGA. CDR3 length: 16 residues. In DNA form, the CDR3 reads TGTGCCAGCAGCCTTGAAGGGGCCAGCTCCTACAATGAGCAGTTCTTC. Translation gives CASSLEGASSYNEQFF. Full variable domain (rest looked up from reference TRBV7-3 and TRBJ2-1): GAGVSQTPSNKVTEKGKYVELRCDPISGHTALYWYRQSLGQGPEFLIYFQGTGAADDSGLPNDRFFAVRPEGSVSTLKIQRTERGDSAVYLCASSLEGASSYNEQFFGPGTRLTVL.

CDR3 in amino acids: CASRAGQGAGGELFF. The CDR3 bases are TGTGCCAGCAGGGCGGGACAGGGGGCTGGCGGGGAGCTGTTTTTT. The chain joins TRBV2 to TRBJ2-2; 12 nucleotides match TRBD1. Losses at the gene ends were 6 bases for V and 7 bases for J; bases not matched to a gene: 6. The V gene's germline CDR1 is SNHLY and CDR2 FYNNEI. The CDR3 covers 15 residues.

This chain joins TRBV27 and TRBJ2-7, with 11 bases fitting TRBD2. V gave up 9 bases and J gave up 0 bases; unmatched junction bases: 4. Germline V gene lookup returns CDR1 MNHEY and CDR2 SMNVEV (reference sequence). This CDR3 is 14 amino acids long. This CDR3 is CASRLAGNSYEQYF. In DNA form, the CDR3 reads TGTGCCAGTCGACTAGCGGGGAACTCCTACGAGCAGTACTTC.

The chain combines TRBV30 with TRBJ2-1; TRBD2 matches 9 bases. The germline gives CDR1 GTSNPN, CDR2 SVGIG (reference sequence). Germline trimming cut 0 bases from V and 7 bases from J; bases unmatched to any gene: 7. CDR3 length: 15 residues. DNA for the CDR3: TGTGCCTGGAGTGTACACAGCGGGGGGCGGAATGAGCAGTTCTTC. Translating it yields CAWSVHSGGRNEQFF.

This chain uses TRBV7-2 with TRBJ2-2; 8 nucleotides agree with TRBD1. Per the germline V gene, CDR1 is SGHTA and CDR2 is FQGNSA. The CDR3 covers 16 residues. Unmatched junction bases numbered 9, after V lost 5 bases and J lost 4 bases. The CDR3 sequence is CASSPSPDRVTGELFF. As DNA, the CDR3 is TGTGCCAGCAGCCCCTCCCCGGACAGGGTCACCGGGGAGCTGTTTTTT.

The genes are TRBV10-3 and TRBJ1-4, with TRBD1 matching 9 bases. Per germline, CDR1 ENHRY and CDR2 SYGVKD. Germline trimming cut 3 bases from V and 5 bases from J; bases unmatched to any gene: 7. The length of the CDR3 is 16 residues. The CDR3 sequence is CAISEGTGYENEKLFF. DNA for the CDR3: TGTGCCATCAGTGAAGGGACAGGGTACGAGAATGAAAAACTGTTTTTT.

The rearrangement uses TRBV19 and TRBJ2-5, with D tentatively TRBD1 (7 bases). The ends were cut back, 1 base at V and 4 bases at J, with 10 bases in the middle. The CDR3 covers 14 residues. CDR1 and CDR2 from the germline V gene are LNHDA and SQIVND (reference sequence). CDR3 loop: CASSIVQGGETQYF. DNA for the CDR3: TGTGCCAGTAGTATAGTCCAGGGGGGAGAGACCCAGTACTTC.

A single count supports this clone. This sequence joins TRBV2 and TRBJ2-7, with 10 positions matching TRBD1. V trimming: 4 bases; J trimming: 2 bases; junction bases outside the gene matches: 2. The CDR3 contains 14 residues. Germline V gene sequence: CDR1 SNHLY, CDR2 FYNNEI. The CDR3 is CASSVDRGTYEQYF. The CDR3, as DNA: TGTGCCAGCAGTGTGGACAGGGGGACCTACGAGCAGTACTTC.

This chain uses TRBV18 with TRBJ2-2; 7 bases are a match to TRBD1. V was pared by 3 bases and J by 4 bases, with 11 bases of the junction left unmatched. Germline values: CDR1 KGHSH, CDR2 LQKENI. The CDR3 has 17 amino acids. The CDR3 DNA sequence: TGTGCCAGCTCACCCGAGACAGGGACGACCCTCACCGGGGAGCTGTTTTTT. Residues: CASSPETGTTLTGELFF.